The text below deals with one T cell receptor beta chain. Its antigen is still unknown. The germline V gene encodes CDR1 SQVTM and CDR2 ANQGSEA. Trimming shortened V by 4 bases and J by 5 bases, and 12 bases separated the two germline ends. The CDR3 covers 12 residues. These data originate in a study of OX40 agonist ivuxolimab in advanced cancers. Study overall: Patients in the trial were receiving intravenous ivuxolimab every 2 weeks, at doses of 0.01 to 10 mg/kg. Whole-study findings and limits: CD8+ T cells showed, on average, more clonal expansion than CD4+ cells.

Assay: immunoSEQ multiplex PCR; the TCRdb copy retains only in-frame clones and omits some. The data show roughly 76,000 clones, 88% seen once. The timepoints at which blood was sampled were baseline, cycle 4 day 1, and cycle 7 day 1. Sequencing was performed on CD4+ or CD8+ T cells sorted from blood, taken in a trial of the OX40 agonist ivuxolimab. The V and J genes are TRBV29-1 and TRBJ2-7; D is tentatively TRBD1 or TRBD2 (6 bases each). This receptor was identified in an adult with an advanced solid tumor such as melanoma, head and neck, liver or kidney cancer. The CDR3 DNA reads TGCAGCGTTGTTCGGGGGCGGGACGAGCAGTACTTC. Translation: CSVVRGRDEQYF.